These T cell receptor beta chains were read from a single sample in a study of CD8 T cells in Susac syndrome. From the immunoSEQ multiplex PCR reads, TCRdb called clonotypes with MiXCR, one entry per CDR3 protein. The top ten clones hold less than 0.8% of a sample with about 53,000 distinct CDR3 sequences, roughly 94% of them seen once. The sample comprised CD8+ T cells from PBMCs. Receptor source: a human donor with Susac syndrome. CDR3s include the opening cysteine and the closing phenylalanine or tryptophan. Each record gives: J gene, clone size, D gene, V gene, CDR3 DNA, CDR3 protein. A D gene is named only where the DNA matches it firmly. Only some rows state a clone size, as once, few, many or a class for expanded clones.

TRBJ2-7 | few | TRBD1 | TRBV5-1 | TGCGCCAGCAGCTTGGAGGGGACAGGGTCCTCCTACGAGCAGTACTTC | CASSLEGTGSSYEQYF
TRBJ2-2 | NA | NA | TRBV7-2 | TGTGCCAGCAGCTTAGAAGGTGCCGGGGAGCTGTTTTTT | CASSLEGAGELFF
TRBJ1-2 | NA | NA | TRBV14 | TGTGCCAGCAGCCAAGGTGGTGATTATGGCTACACCTTC | CASSQGGDYGYTF
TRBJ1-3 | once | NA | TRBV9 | TGTGCCAGCAGTGGAAACACCATATATTTT | CASSGNTIYF
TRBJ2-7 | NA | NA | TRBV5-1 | TGCGCCAGCAGCTTGGAAGGATTTGAAGCCTACGAGCAGTACTTC | CASSLEGFEAYEQYF
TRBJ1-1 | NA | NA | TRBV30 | TGTGCCGTATCGTGGTTGGTAGATTTGAACACTGAAGCTTTCTTT | CAVSWLVDLNTEAFF
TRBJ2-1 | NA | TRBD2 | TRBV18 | TGTGCCAGCTCACCCCAGACCGGGACTAGCCATTATAATGAGCAGTTCTTC | CASSPQTGTSHYNEQFF
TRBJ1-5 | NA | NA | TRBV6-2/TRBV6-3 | TGTGCCAGCAGTTACCGGGAGTATAGCAATCAGCCCCAGCATTTT | CASSYREYSNQPQHF
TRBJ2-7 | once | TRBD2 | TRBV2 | TGTGCCAGCAGTGGATTAGCGGGGGAGGCCTACGAGCAGTACTTC | CASSGLAGEAYEQYF
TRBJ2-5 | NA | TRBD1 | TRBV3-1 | TGTGCCAGCAGCCTCCGGGACAGGGGGGAGACCCAGTACTTC | CASSLRDRGETQYF
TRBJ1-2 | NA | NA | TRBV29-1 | TGCAGCGTTCTGACTTTCCCGGACAGCGGCCGCTTGAGTTGCTACACCTTC | CSVLTFPDSGRLSCYTF
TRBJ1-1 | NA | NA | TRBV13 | TGTGCCAGCAGCGCCGGGAAGGTGGAAGCTTTCTTT | CASSAGKVEAFF
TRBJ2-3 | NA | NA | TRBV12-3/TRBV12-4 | TGTGCCAGCAGTTTTTCCCCGGGACTCCAAAGCACAGATACGCAGTATTTT | CASSFSPGLQSTDTQYF
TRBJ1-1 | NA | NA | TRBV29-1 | TGCAGCGTCCCGTTGGGGGGGCCGGGAGCTTTCTTT | CSVPLGGPGAFF
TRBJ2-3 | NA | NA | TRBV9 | TGTGCCAGCAGCGTAGAAGCAGGTTGGGCAGATACGCAGTATTTT | CASSVEAGWADTQYF
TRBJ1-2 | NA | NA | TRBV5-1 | TGCGCCAGCAGCTTGTCTCCAGGGGAGAAGGATGGCTACACCTTC | CASSLSPGEKDGYTF
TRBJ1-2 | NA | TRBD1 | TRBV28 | TGTGCCAGCAGACGAGACAGGGGCCGCACCGATAACTATGGCTACACCTTC | CASRRDRGRTDNYGYTF
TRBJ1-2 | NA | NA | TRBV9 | TGTGCCAGCAGCCTGAGGGGGTATGGCTACACCTTC | CASSLRGYGYTF
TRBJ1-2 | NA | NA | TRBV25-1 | TGTGCCAGCAGTCCGGCTACGGGTATCAATGGCTACACCTTC | CASSPATGINGYTF
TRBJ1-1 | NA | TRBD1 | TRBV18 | TGTGCCAGCTCACAGAAGACAGGGGGGAACACTGAAGCTTTCTTT | CASSQKTGGNTEAFF
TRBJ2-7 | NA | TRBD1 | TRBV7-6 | TGTGCCAGCAGCTTGGAGGGACAGGGGGCCTACGAGCAGTACTTC | CASSLEGQGAYEQYF
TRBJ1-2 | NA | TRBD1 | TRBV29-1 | TGCAGCGTTGAAGATCAGGGGGGATCAGGGTTTGAGTACACCTTC | CSVEDQGGSGFEYTF
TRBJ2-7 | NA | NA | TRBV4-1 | TGCGCCAGCAGCCCGAAGCCCACACCCGGCTACGAGCAGTACTTC | CASSPKPTPGYEQYF
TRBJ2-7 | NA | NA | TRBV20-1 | TGCAGTGCCACGGGGGGACAGTCCTACGAGCAGTACTTC | CSATGGQSYEQYF